This TCR beta chain was identified in a study of early T cells in non-severe SARS-CoV-2 infection. Study-level information: Chains were unpaired, as sequencing was done on bulk RNA from unsorted whole blood.

Study-level findings and limits: VDJdb-based matching was biased toward anti-spike CD8 responses and missed private and CD4 specificities.

CDR1 and CDR2 from the germline V gene are SEHNR and FQNEAQ (reference sequence). The CDR3 totals 12 residues. Trimming shortened V by 10 bases and J by 7 bases, and 16 bases separated the two germline ends. Unique molecular identifiers were attached to individual cDNA molecules. Via MiXCR, TCRdb re-called the 5' RACE reads, giving one row per CDR3 protein. The sample contains roughly 57,000 distinct CDR3 sequences, less than 15% of which appear only once. This clonotype was seen repeatedly, ten times or more. Antigen specificity is unknown. The origin of this receptor is an adult who was a healthcare worker with PCR-confirmed SARS-CoV-2 infection or an uninfected control (not recorded which). The sample here was whole blood, taken at baseline. This chain uses TRBV7-9 with TRBJ1-1; the D gene is possibly TRBD1 (5 bases). Written as DNA, the CDR3 is TGTGCCACCTACCGGGGGACCCTTGAAGCTTTCTTT. Translating it yields CATYRGTLEAFF.